The 3 T cell receptor beta chains below were found in one sample sequenced in a study of T cells in narcolepsy. Sequencing was performed with immunoSEQ multiplex PCR; in TCRdb, only in-frame clones are kept and a portion is missing. The sample includes some 30,000 clones, 80% to 90% of them seen just once. The specimen sequenced was memory (CD45RA-) CD4+ T cells from blood. These receptors all stem from a human donor in good health.

The V and J genes are TRBV9 and TRBJ1-2, with 8 bases identical to TRBD1. Germline V CDR1 and CDR2: SGDLS, YYNGEE. With 0 bases clipped from V and 6 bases from J, the junction kept 7 bases outside the gene matches. The CDR3 has 15 amino acids. This CDR3 is CASSVDQGARHGYTF. The CDR3 region has the DNA TGTGCCAGCAGCGTAGATCAGGGGGCAAGGCATGGCTACACCTTC.

This sequence joins TRBV14 and TRBJ2-7, with 10 nucleotides matching TRBD2. Germline V gene data show CDR1 as SGHDN and CDR2 as FVKESK. The CDR3 is 15 residues long. With 3 bases clipped from V and 0 bases from J, the junction kept 2 bases outside the gene matches. CDR3 loop: CASSHLAGDSYEQYF. The CDR3 DNA reads as TGTGCCAGCAGCCACCTAGCGGGAGACTCCTACGAGCAGTACTTC.

The gene calls are TRBV30 and TRBJ2-7, with 8 bases lining up with TRBD1. The germline V gene encodes CDR1 GTSNPN and CDR2 SVGIG (reference sequence). V was pared by 6 bases and J by 3 bases, with 7 bases of the junction left unmatched. The CDR3 has 13 residues. The CDR3 nucleotides read TGTGCCTGCAGGGGACAGGTCCTCTACGAGCAGTACTTC. It translates to CACRGQVLYEQYF.